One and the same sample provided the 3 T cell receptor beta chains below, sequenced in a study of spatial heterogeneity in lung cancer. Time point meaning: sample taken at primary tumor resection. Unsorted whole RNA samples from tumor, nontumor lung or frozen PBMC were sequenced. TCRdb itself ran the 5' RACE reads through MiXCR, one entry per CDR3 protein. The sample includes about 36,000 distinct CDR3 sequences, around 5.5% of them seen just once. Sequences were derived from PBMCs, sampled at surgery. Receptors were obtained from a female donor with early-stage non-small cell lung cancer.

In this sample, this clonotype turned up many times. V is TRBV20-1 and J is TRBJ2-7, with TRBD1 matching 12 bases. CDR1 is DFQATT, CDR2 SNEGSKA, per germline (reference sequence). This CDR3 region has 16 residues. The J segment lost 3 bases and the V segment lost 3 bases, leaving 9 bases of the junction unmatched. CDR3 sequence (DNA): TGCAGTGCTAGGGGGGCCCGGGACAGGGGGCTCTACGAGCAGTACTTC. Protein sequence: CSARGARDRGLYEQYF.

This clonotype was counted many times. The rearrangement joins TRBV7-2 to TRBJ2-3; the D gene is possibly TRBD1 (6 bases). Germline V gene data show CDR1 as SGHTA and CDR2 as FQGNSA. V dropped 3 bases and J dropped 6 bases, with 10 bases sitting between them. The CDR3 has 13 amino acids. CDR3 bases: TGTGCCAGCAGCTTCCCAGGGGTGGATACGCAGTATTTT. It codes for CASSFPGVDTQYF.

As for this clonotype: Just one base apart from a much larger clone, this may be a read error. This CDR3 is CASSRTGMNTEAFF. CDR3 nucleotides: TGCGCCAGCAGTCGGACAGGGATGAACACTGAAGCTTTCTTT. The rearrangement joins TRBV5-1 to TRBJ1-1, with 8 nucleotides matching TRBD1. CDR3 length: 14 amino acids. Germline CDR1 is SGHRS and CDR2 is YFSETQ. V trimming: 5 bases; J trimming: 0 bases; junction bases outside the gene matches: 3.